This passage covers 10 T cell receptor beta chains from one sample sequenced in a study of blood T cell repertoires in COVID-19. TCRdb's table, derived via immunoSEQ multiplex PCR, lists solely in-frame clones and lacks some. The sample lists 60,000 to 75,000 clones, around 87% occurring once. Sequenced input: peripheral blood. The receptors come from a man aged 70 or older with active COVID-19.

The J gene is TRBJ2-7, the V gene TRBV7-2; D not certain. V lost 4 bases and J 0 bases, leaving 7 bases between the germline ends. This CDR3 has 13 residues. Germline V gene sequence: CDR1 SGHTA, CDR2 FQGNSA. CDR3 coding DNA: TGTGCCAGCAGCTCCCCGGTCTCCTACGAGCAGTACTTC. Amino acid sequence: CASSSPVSYEQYF.

V gene TRBV5-4 combines with J gene TRBJ1-6; D not resolved. The CDR3 is 14 residues long. Germline CDR1 is SGHNT and CDR2 is YYREEE (reference sequence). Trimming shortened V by 0 bases and J by 6 bases, and 7 bases separated the two germline ends. Here the CDR3 reads CASSLAVGNSPLHF. In DNA form, the CDR3 reads TGTGCCAGCAGCTTGGCGGTCGGTAATTCACCCCTCCACTTT.

The chain carries TRBV6-5 and TRBJ1-1; D uncertain. CDR1 is MNHEY and CDR2 is SVGAGI in the germline V gene. CDR3 length: 13 residues. V lost 6 bases and J 3 bases, leaving 11 bases between the germline ends. This chain's CDR3 is CASRGLEDTEAFF. DNA for the CDR3: TGTGCCAGCAGAGGGTTGGAGGACACTGAAGCTTTCTTT.

The gene calls are TRBV4-2 and TRBJ2-2; 12 nucleotides agree with TRBD2. Germline V gives CDR1 LGHNA, CDR2 YNFKEQ. The CDR3 contains 20 residues. Unmatched junction bases numbered 9, after V lost 0 bases and J lost 1 base. In DNA form, the CDR3 reads TGTGCCAGCAGCCAAGATTATTGGTCTAGCGGGAGGGGGAACACCGGGGAGCTGTTTTTT. Translating gives CASSQDYWSSGRGNTGELFF.

J is TRBJ2-5 and V is TRBV2; D is possibly TRBD2 (6 bases). The germline CDR1 and CDR2 sequences are SNHLY and FYNNEI. The V end lost 7 bases, the J end lost 5 bases, and 14 bases lay between the germline ends. CDR3 length: 13 residues. CDR3 sequence reads: CASKRPAGETQYF. The DNA for the CDR3 is TGTGCCAGCAAGAGGCCGGCGGGGGAGACCCAGTACTTC.

The chain employs TRBV7-8 and TRBJ2-7, with 12 bases aligning to TRBD1. From germline, CDR1 is SGHVS and CDR2 FQNEAQ. CDR3 size: 15 residues. V was clipped by 5 bases and J by 7 bases; unmatched bases: 9. The CDR3 DNA follows: TGTGCCAGCAGCCCCCGGGGACAGGGGGCGCGGGAGCAGTACTTC. Translation gives CASSPRGQGAREQYF.

The chain recombines TRBV4-3 with TRBJ1-5; perhaps TRBD1 as D (6 bases). V was shortened by 1 base and J by 3 bases, with 10 bases between the two germline ends. Germline CDR1 LGHNA, CDR2 YSLEER. CDR3 length: 15 amino acids. The CDR3 region is CASSQGGGPNQPQHF. For the CDR3, the DNA is TGCGCCAGCAGCCAAGGGGGGGGGCCCAATCAGCCCCAGCATTTT.

The chain recombines TRBV14 with TRBJ2-7; D might be TRBD2 (5 bases). The CDR3 is 15 amino acids. Trimming took 4 bases from V and 4 from J, leaving 17 bases between them. Germline V gene lookup returns CDR1 SGHDN and CDR2 FVKESK. CDR3 region: CASSRESLGAYEQYF. As DNA, the CDR3 is TGTGCCAGCAGCCGGGAGAGCCTGGGCGCTTACGAGCAGTACTTC. The whole variable domain, filled in from reference TRBV14 and TRBJ2-7, reads EAGVTQFPSHSVIEKGQTVTLRCDPISGHDNLYWYRRVMGKEIKFLLHFVKESKQDESGMPNNRFLAERTGGTYSTLKVQPAELEDSGVYFCASSRESLGAYEQYFGPGTRLTVT.

This rearrangement joins TRBV7-2 to TRBJ2-5; maybe TRBD2 (6 bases). CDR1 is SGHTA and CDR2 is FQGNSA in the germline V gene. The CDR3 runs 13 residues. V was trimmed by 5 bases and J by 5 bases, leaving 12 bases between them. The CDR3: CASSTPRGETQYF. As DNA, the CDR3 is TGTGCCAGCAGCACCCCCCGGGGGGAGACCCAGTACTTC.

In this sample, this clone turned up once. This chain uses TRBV25-1 with TRBJ1-2, with a possible D match to TRBD1 (6 bases). Trimming removed 1 base at V and 7 bases at J, with 16 bases between. Germline-derived CDR1 and CDR2 are MGHDK and SYGVNS. This CDR3 has 15 amino acids. This CDR3 is CASSEFGGATRGYTF. The CDR3 region has the DNA TGTGCCAGCAGTGAATTTGGGGGGGCCACGCGTGGCTACACCTTC.